These 7 T cell receptor beta chains were sequenced from one sample in a study of cytomegalovirus exposure and HLA in healthy donors (dated by TCRdb to about 2017). The protocol used for the library was the immunoSEQ multiplex PCR assay. For the multiplex PCR, a mixture combining 60 forward primers for TCR Vbeta segments and 13 reverse primers for TCR Jbeta segments was used. TCRdb re-hosts the immuneACCESS table, in-frame sequences only. Its copies lack some clones; in the studies checked, an unresolved V gene accounts for under half of them, and the cause for the rest is not known. The sample table lists around 190,000 clones, around 78% of them with a count of one. 1.5% to 2% of the sample lies in the top ten. Sequenced material: PBMCs. The source is a young man in good health and CMV-seronegative.

The chain couples TRBV5-1 to TRBJ2-5; D is ambiguous. V shed 5 bases and J shed 5 bases, with 10 bases lying between them. Germline CDR1 SGHRS, CDR2 YFSETQ. This CDR3 spans 12 amino acids. The CDR3 coding sequence is TGCGCCAGCAGGTATGGTGGCGAGACCCAGTACTTC. Its protein is CASRYGGETQYF.

The chain carries TRBV4-1 and TRBJ2-7, with 12 bases identical to TRBD1. Germline V lookup: CDR1 MGHRA, CDR2 YSYEKL. V lost 4 bases and J lost 7; bases outside the gene matches: 5. The CDR3 is 14 amino acids. The CDR3 protein is CASSRGQGAWEQYF. The CDR3 bases are TGCGCCAGCAGCCGGGGACAGGGGGCTTGGGAGCAGTACTTC.

The V gene is TRBV19, the J gene TRBJ2-5; TRBD1 matches at 7 bases. The DNA end is a closer match to TRBJ2-7, so the J assignment may be wrong. CDR3 length: 14 amino acids. Germline CDR1 is LNHDA and CDR2 is SQIVND (reference sequence). The CDR3 here is CASSISGQIYEQYF. CDR3 in DNA: TGTGCCAGTAGTATCTCGGGACAGATCTACGAGCAGTACTTC.

This chain uses TRBV5-1 with TRBJ1-2; TRBD1 aligns across 8 bases. This CDR3 spans 14 amino acids. V lost 7 bases to trimming and J lost 0 bases; unmatched junction nucleotides: 5. Germline V gene lookup returns CDR1 SGHRS and CDR2 YFSETQ. CDR3 in DNA: TGCGCCAGCGGCGGGACAGGAGCTAACTATGGCTACACCTTC. This encodes CASGGTGANYGYTF.

This clone was detected once. V gene TRBV5-5 combines with J gene TRBJ2-7; 7 nucleotides match TRBD2. The CDR3 sequence is 15 residues long. CDR1 is SGHKS and CDR2 is YYEKEE in the germline V gene (reference sequence). Losses at the gene ends were 1 base for V and 3 bases for J; bases not matched to a gene: 7. CDR3 coding DNA: TGTGCCAGCAGCTTGAACGTCGGGGGGTACTACGAGCAGTACTTC. It yields the protein CASSLNVGGYYEQYF.

This clone has only a few counts. This chain links TRBV11-3 with TRBJ2-1, with TRBD1 identical over 8 bases. CDR1 is SGHNT, CDR2 YENEEA, per germline. With 5 bases clipped from V and 1 base from J, the junction kept 7 bases outside the gene matches. CDR3 length: 16 residues. Here the CDR3 reads CASSGTGTGSYNEQFF. The DNA of the CDR3 is TGTGCCAGCAGCGGTACCGGGACAGGATCCTACAATGAGCAGTTCTTC.

V usage is TRBV7-8 and J usage is TRBJ2-2, with unresolved D. The CDR3 extends over 12 amino acids. The germline V and J ends were trimmed by 5 bases and 6 bases, with 7 bases remaining between them. The germline V gene has CDR1 SGHVS and CDR2 FQNEAQ. CDR3 DNA sequence: TGTGCCAGCAGCCCCAAGCCCGGGGAGCTGTTTTTT. Encoded protein: CASSPKPGELFF.